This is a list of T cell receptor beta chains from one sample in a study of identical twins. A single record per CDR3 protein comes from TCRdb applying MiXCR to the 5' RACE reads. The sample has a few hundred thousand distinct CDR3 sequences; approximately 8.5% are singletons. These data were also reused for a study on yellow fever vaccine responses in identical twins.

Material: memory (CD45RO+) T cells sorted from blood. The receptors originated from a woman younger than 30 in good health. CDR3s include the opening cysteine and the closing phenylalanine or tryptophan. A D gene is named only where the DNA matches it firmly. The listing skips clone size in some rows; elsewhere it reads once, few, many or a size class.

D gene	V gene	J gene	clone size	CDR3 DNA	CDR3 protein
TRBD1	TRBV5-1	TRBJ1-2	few	TGCGCCAGCAGCTGGGGAGGGACAGGGGGAAACTATGGCTACACCTTC	CASSWGGTGGNYGYTF
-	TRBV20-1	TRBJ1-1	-	TGCAGTGCTAGAGATCCTCGGGCAAAGAACACTGAAGCTTTCTTT	CSARDPRAKNTEAFF
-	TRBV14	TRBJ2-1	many	TGTGCCAGCAGCCAAGATCTCGGATACAATGAGCAGTTCTTC	CASSQDLGYNEQFF
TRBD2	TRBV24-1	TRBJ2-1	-	TGTGCCACCGGGGCAAGCGGGAGGGATAGTGAGCAGTTCTTC	CATGASGRDSEQFF
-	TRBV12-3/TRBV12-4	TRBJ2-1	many	TGTGCCAGCAGTTTGATGGGTAACACCTACAATGAGCAGTTCTTC	CASSLMGNTYNEQFF
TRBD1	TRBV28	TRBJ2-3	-	TGTGCCAGCAGCGCCGGGACAGGGGGCGGTACGCAGTATTTT	CASSAGTGGGTQYF
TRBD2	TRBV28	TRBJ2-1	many	TGTGCCAGCAGTTTATCCAAACTAGCGGGAGTGCACAATGAGCAGTTCTTC	CASSLSKLAGVHNEQFF
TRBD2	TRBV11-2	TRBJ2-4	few	TGTGCCAGCAGCTTAGGAGGGAGGGAGATGGACATTCAGTACTTC	CASSLGGREMDIQYF
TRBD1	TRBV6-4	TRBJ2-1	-	TGTGCCAGCAGGAAGGAGACAGGGGTTGGCAATGAGCAGTTCTTC	CASRKETGVGNEQFF
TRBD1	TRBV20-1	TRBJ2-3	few	TGCAGTGCTAGAGGACAGGGGAAAGATACGCAGTATTTT	CSARGQGKDTQYF
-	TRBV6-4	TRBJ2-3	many	TGTGCCAGCAGTGACGCAGGGACTTCGGATACGCAGTATTTT	CASSDAGTSDTQYF
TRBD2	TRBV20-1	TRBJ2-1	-	TGCAGTGCTAGAGATCTCAGCGGGGGGCGCTACAATGAGCAGTTCTTC	CSARDLSGGRYNEQFF
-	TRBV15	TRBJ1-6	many	TGTGCCACCAGCAGGGACCGAGTGGGTGGGTCACCCCTCCACTTT	CATSRDRVGGSPLHF
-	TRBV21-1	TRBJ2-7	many	TGTGCCAGCAGCAAAGCGCTAATAGTGAGGGACTACGAGCAGTACTTC	CASSKALIVRDYEQYF
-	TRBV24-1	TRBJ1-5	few	TGTGCCACCAGTGATTTTGCCCGGGCCGTCAAGGATAATCAGCCCCAGCATTTT	CATSDFARAVKDNQPQHF
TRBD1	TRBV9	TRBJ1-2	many	TGTGCCAGCAGCGAGAGGGGACAGGGGAATGGCTACACCTTC	CASSERGQGNGYTF
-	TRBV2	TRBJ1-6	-	TGTGCCAGCAGCGAGTTCCCGGGAGCCTCAAATTCACCCCTCCACTTT	CASSEFPGASNSPLHF
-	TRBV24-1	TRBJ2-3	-	TGTGCCACCAGTCGGACAGCGACAGATACGCAGTATTTT	CATSRTATDTQYF
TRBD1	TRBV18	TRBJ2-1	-	TGTGCCAGCTCACAAGGACAGGGCCGGGGTGAGCAGTTCTTC	CASSQGQGRGEQFF
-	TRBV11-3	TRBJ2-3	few	TGTGCCAGCAGCTTAGTTGTCCCCCCAGATACGCAGTATTTT	CASSLVVPPDTQYF
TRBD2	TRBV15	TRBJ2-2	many	TGTGCCACCAGCAGAGATGGGGAGGGGTCCGGGGAGCTGTTTTTT	CATSRDGEGSGELFF
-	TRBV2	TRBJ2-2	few	TGTGCCAGCAGTGAACAGGGGGGGAACACCGGGGAGCTGTTTTTT	CASSEQGGNTGELFF
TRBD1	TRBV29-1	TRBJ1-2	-	TGCAGCGTTGCCACAGGGGGTAACTATGGCTACACCTTC	CSVATGGNYGYTF
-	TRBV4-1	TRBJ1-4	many	TGCGCCAGCAGCCAAGAGATTTCGGCAGGGTTAGGGCGGACGACTTTT	CASSQEISAGLGRTTF
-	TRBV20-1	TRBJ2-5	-	TGCAGTGCCCTGGACAGCCGAATCAAAGAGACCCAGTACTTC	CSALDSRIKETQYF
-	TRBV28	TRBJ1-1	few	TGTGCCAGCAGTCCCACAGACCGGGACCCCGTAAGATTT	CASSPTDRDPVRF
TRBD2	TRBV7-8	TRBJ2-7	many	TGTGCCAGCAGCATGTCGGGACTATACGAGCAGTACTTC	CASSMSGLYEQYF
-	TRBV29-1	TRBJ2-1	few	TGCAGCGGGGAGGTCGGTTCACCCGGGGATGAGCAGTTCTTC	CSGEVGSPGDEQFF
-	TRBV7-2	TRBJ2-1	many	TGTGCCAGCAGCTTTCCCGGGAAAGGCTACAATGAGCAGTTCTTC	CASSFPGKGYNEQFF
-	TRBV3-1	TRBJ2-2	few	TGTGCCAGCACCCGTCGAAACACCGGGGAGCTGTTTTTT	CASTRRNTGELFF
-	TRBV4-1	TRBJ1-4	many	TGCGCCAGCAGCCATCCCCGGGACCCTGATGCAACTAATGAAAAACTGTTTTTT	CASSHPRDPDATNEKLFF
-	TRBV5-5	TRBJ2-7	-	TGTGCCAGCAGCCCTCGGGACCCCTGCTGGGAGCTGCACTTC	CASSPRDPCWELHF
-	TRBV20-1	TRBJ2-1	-	TGCAGTGCCCGAAGGGCGGAAACCTACAATGAGCAGTTCTTC	CSARRAETYNEQFF
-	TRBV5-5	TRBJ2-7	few	TGTGCCAGCAGCTTGACGGTCCTCTCCTACGAGCAGTACTTC	CASSLTVLSYEQYF
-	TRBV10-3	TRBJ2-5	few	TGTGCCATCAGCAAGGATAGTTTGGAGACCCAGTACTTC	CAISKDSLETQYF
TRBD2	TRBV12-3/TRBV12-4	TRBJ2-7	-	TGTGCCAGCAGTTCCCTGCCCTCGGGACTAAGGTCTCGGGAGCAGTACTTC	CASSSLPSGLRSREQYF
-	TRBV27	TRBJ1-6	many	TGTGCCAGCAGTGTCAGGGTTTGGGATTCACCCCTCCACTTT	CASSVRVWDSPLHF
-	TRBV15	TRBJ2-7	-	TGTGCCACCAGCAGAGAACATTTAGTCGAGCAGTACTTC	CATSREHLVEQYF
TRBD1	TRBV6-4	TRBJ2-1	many	TGTGCCAGCAGTTCCGGGACAGAAGACAATGAGCAGTTCTTC	CASSSGTEDNEQFF
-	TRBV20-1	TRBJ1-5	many	TGCAGTGCTAGAACTACAGGGAACAATCAGCCCCAGCATTTT	CSARTTGNNQPQHF
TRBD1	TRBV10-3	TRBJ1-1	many	TGTGCCAGCTTCGGGACAGGGGCAACCCCGAGAGCTTTCTTT	CASFGTGATPRAFF
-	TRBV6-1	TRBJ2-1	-	TGTGCCAGCAGAACAACCATGAGCTCCTACAATGAGCAGTTCTTC	CASRTTMSSYNEQFF